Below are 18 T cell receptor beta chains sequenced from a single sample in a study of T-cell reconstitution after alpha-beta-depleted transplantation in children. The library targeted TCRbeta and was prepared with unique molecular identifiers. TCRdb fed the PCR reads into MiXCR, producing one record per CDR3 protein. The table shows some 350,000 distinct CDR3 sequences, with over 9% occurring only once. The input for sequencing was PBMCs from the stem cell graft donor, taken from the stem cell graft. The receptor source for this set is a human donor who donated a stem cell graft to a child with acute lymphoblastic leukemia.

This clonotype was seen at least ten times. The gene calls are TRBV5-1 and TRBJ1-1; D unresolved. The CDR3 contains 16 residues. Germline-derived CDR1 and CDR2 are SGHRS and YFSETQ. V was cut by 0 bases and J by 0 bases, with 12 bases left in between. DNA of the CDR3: TGCGCCAGCAGCTTGGTCGGTCAAGGCATGAACACTGAAGCTTTCTTT. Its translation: CASSLVGQGMNTEAFF. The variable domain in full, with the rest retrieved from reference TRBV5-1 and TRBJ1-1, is KAGVTQTPRYLIKTRGQQVTLSCSPISGHRSVSWYQQTPGQGLQFLFEYFSETQRNKGNFPGRFSGRQFSNSRSEMNVSTLELGDSALYLCASSLVGQGMNTEAFFGQGTRLTVV.

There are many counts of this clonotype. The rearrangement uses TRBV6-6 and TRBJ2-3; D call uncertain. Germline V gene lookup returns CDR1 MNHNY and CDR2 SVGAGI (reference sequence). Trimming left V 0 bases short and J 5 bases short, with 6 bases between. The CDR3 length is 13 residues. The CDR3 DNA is TGTGCCAGCAGTTACTCGCCGGGAGATACGCAGTATTTT. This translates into CASSYSPGDTQYF.

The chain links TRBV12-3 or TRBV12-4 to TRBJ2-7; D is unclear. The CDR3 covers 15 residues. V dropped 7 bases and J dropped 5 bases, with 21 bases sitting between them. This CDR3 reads CASIHRVSPGDEQYF. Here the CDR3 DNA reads TGTGCCAGCATTCACCGGGTCTCACCCGGCGACGAGCAGTACTTC.

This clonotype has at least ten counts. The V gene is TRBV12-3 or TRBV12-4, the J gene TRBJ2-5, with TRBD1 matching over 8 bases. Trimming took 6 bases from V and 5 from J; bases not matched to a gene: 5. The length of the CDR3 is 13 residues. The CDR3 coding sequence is TGTGCCAGCAGACCAGGGGGCCGGGAGACCCAGTACTTC. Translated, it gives CASRPGGRETQYF.

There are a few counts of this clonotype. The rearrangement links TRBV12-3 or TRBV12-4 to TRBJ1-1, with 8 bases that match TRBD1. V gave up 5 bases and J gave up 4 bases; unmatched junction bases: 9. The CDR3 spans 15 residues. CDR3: CASSPFRGLFTEAFF. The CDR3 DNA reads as TGTGCCAGCAGTCCATTCAGGGGGCTTTTCACTGAAGCTTTCTTT.

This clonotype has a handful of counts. The CDR3 coding sequence is TGTGCCAGCTCACAAGGACAGGGCAGAGGTTCACCCCTCCACTTT. Its translation: CASSQGQGRGSPLHF. The gene calls are TRBV18 and TRBJ1-6; the match to TRBD1 covers 8 bases. Germline V gene data show CDR1 as KGHSH and CDR2 as LQKENI. After removal of 4 bases from V and 9 bases from J, the junction contained 8 bases not matched to a gene. This CDR3 comprises 15 residues.

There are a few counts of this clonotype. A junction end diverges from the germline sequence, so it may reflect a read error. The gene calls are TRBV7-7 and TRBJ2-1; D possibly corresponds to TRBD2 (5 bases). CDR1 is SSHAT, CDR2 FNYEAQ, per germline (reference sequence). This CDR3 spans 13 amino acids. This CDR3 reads CASSLVQRGEQFF. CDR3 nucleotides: TGTGCTAGCAGCTTAGTCCAGAGAGGGGAGCAGTTCTTC.

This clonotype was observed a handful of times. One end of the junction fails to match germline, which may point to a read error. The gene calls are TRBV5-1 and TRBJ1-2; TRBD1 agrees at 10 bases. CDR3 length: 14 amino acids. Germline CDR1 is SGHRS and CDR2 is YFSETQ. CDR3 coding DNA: TGCGCCAGCAGCTCCTGGGACAGGGGACAAACATGGAGCTTC. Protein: CASSSWDRGQTWSF.

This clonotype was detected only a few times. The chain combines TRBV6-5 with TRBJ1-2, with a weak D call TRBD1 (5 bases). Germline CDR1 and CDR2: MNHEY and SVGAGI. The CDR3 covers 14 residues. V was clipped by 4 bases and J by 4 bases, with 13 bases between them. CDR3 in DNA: TGTGCCAGCAGTTCGCCGGGGGAGGGCTATGGCTACACCTTC. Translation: CASSSPGEGYGYTF.

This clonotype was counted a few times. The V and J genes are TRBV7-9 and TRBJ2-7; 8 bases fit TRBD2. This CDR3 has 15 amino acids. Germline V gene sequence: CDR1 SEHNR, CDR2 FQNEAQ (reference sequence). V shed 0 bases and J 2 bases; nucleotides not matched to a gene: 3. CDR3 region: CASSLALAETYEQYF. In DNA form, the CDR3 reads TGTGCCAGCAGCTTAGCACTAGCGGAAACCTACGAGCAGTACTTC. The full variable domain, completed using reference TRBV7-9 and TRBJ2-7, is DTGVSQNPRHKITKRGQNVTFRCDPISEHNRLYWYRQTLGQGPEFLTYFQNEAQLEKSRLLSDRFSAERPKGSFSTLEIQRTEQGDSAMYLCASSLALAETYEQYFGPGTRLTVT.

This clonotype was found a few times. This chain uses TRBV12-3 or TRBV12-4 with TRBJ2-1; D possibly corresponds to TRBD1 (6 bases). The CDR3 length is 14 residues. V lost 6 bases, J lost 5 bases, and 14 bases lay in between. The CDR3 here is CASSRIGQNNEQFF. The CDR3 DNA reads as TGTGCCAGCAGCCGGATAGGACAGAACAATGAGCAGTTCTTC.

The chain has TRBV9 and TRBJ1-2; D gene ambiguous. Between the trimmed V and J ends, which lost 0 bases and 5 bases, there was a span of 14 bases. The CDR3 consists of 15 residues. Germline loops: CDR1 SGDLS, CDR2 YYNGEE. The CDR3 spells CASSVVTPSSYGYTF. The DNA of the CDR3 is TGTGCCAGCAGCGTAGTGACGCCCTCAAGTTATGGCTACACCTTC.

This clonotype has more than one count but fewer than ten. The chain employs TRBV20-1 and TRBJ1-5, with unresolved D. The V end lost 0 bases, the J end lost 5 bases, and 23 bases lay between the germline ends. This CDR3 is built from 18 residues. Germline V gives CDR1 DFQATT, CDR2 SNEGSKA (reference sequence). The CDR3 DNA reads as TGCAGTGCTAGAGAAACTGATAGGGAGAGACTACTTTATCAGCCCCAGCATTTT. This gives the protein CSARETDRERLLYQPQHF.

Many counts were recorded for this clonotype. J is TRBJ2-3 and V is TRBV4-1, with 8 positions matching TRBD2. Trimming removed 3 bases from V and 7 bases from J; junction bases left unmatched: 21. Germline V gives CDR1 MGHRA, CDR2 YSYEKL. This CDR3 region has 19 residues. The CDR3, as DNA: TGCGCCAGCAGCCAGGGGCAGGTTTTCACCGGGACTAGGAGTAATACGCAGTATTTT. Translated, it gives CASSQGQVFTGTRSNTQYF.

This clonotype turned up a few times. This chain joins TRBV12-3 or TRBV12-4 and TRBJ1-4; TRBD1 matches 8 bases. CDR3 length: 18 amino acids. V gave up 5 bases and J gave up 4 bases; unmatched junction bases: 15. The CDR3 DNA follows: TGTGCCAGCAGTCTTGGACAGGGCCTTTGGGCGGGTAATGAAAAACTGTTTTTT. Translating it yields CASSLGQGLWAGNEKLFF.

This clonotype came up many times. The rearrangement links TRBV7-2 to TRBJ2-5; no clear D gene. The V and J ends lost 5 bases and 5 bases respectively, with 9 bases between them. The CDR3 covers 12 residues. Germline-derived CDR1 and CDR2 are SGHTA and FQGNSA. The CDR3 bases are TGTGCCAGCAGCGCTACTGGGGAGACCCAGTACTTC. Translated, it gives CASSATGETQYF. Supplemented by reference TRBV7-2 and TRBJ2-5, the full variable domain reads GAGVSQSPSNKVTEKGKDVELRCDPISGHTALYWYRQSLGQGLEFLIYFQGNSAPDKSGLPSDRFSAERTGGSVSTLTIQRTQQEDSAVYLCASSATGETQYFGPGTRLLVL.

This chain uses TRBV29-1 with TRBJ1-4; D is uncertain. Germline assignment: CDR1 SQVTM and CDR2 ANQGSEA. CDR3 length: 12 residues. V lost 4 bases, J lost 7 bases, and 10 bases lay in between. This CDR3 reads CSVGDWGEKLFF. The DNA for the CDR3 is TGCAGCGTTGGAGATTGGGGTGAAAAACTGTTTTTT.

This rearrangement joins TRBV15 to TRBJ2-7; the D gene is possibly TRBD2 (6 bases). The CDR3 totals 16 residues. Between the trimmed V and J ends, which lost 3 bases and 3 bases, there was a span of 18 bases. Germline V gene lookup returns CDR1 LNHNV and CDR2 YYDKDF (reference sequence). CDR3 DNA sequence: TGTGCCACCAGCAGGGACGGTTCCACGGAGGGCTACGAGCAGTACTTC. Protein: CATSRDGSTEGYEQYF.